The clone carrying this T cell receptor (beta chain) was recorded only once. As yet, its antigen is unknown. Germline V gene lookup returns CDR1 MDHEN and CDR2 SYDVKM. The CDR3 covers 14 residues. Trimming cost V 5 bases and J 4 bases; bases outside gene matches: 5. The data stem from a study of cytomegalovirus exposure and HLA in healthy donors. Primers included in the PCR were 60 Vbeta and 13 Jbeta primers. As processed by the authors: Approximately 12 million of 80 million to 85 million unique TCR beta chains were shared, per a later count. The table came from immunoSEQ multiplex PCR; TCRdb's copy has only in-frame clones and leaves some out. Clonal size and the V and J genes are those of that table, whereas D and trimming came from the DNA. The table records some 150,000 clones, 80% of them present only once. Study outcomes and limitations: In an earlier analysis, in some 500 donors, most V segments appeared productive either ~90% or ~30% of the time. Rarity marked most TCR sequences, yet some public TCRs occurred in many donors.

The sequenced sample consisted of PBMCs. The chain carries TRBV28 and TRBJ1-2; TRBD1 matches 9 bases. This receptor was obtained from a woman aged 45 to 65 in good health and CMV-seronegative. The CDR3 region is CASSLRDRAYGYTF. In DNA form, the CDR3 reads TGTGCCAGCAGTCTCCGGGACAGGGCCTATGGCTACACCTTC.